The subject of this entry is one T cell receptor (beta chain). How the authors handled the data: Reference gene primers were amplified, and this amplification served to estimate nucleated cell counts. Method: immunoSEQ multiplex PCR; TCRdb's copy keeps in-frame clones and lacks some. For V, J and clone size, that table is used; D and trimming come from the DNA. This sample has about 120,000 clones, with roughly 87% found just once. The record originates from a study of blood T cell repertoires in COVID-19. On the study more broadly: Acute and convalescent COVID-19 specimens originated in the United States, Italy and Spain. Sources were T cells, B-cell-depleted T cells, or PBMCs; the material itself was cDNA or gDNA.

V lost 3 bases to trimming and J lost 12 bases, with 12 bases between them. The CDR3 sequence is 13 residues long. The germline V gene has CDR1 SGHVS and CDR2 FQNEAQ. Specimen: peripheral blood. The chain is built from TRBV7-8 and TRBJ1-6; possible D gene TRBD1, 5 bases. The sequence was obtained from a man older than 75 with acute or convalescent COVID-19. The CDR3 region is CASSLSGQGPLHF. The CDR3 nucleotides read TGTGCCAGCAGCTTGTCGGGTCAGGGACCCCTCCACTTT.